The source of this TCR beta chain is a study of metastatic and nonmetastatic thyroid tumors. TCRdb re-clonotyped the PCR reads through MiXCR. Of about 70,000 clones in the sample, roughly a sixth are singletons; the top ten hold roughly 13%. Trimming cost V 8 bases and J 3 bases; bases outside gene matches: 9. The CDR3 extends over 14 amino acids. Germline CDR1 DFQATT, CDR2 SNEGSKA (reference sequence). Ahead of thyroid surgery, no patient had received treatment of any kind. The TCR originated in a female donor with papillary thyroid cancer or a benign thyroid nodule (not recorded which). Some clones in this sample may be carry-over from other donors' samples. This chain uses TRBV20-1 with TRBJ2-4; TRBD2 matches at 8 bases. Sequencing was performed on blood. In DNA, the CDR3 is TGCAGTACATACAGGGCGGGAGGCAAAAACATTCAGTACTTC. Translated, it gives CSTYRAGGKNIQYF.